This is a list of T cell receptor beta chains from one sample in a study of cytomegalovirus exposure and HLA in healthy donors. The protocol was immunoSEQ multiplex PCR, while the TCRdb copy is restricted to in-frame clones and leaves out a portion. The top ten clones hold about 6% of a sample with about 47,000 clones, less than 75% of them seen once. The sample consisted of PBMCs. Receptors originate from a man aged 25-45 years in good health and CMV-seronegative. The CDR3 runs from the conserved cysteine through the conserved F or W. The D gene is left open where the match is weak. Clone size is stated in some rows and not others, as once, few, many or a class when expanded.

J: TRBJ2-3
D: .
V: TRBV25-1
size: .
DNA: TGTGCCAGCAGTGTAACGCGCGGCAGAGGGACAGATACGCAGTATTTT
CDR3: CASSVTRGRGTDTQYF

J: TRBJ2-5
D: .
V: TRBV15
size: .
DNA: TGTGCCACCAGCAGAGATGGGAGGTCGCAAGAGACCCAGTACTTC
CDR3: CATSRDGRSQETQYF

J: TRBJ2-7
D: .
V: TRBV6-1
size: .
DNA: TGTGCCAGCAGTGCGACTGCTAGCTCGTTCGAGCAGTACTTC
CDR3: CASSATASSFEQYF

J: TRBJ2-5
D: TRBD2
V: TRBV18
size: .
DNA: TGTGCCAGCTCACCACTGTCTAGCGGGGTTGGAGAGACCCAGTACTTC
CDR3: CASSPLSSGVGETQYF

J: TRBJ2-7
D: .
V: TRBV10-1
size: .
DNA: TGCGCCAGCAGTGAGGGCAGGGGATATCCTTTTTACGAGCAGTACTTC
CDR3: CASSEGRGYPFYEQYF

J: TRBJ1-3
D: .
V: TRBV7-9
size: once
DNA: TGTGCCAGCAGCCCCGGCGGAGGGGGAAACACCATATATTTT
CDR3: CASSPGGGGNTIYF

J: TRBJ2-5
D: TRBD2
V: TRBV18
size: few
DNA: TGTGCCAGCTCACCCCCGACTAGCTTTCCGACCCAGTACTTC
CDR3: CASSPPTSFPTQYF

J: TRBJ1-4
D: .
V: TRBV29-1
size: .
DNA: TGCAGCGTTGAAGATCCTGATACGGTCTTAAATGAAAAACTGTTTTTT
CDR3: CSVEDPDTVLNEKLFF

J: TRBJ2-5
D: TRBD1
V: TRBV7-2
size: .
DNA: TGTGCCAGCAGCACAGGGACAGGGGGCAGAGAGACCCAGTACTTC
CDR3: CASSTGTGGRETQYF

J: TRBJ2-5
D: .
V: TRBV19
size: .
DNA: TGTGCCACCAAAACAAGGGTGGGGCCAGGGGAGACCCAGTACTTC
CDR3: CATKTRVGPGETQYF

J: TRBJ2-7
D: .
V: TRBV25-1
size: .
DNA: TGTGCCAGCAGTGAGGCAGGGTTCCACGAGCAGTACTTC
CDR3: CASSEAGFHEQYF

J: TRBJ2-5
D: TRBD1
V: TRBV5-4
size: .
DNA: TGTGCCAGCAGCACCCGACAGGGGCGAACAGAAGAGACCCAGTACTTC
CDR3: CASSTRQGRTEETQYF

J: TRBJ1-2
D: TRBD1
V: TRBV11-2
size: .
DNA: TGTGCCAGCAGCTCGCCGACAGGGTCTCCTGGCTACACCTTC
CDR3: CASSSPTGSPGYTF

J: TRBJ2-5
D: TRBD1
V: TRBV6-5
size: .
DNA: TGTGCCAGTAGGACAGGGTGGGAAGAGACCCAGTACTTC
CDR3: CASRTGWEETQYF

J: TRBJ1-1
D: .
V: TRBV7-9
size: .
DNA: TGTGCCAGCAGCCCCGAGGTGACCACTGAAGCTTTCTTT
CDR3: CASSPEVTTEAFF

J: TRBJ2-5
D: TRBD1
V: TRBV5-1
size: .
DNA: TGCGCCAGCAGCTCGGGGACAGGGGGCGACGAGACCCAGTACTTC
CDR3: CASSSGTGGDETQYF

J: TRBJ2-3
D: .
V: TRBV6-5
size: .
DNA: TGTGCCAGCAGTTACAATTCTTTGACTTACACAGATACGCAGTATTTT
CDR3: CASSYNSLTYTDTQYF

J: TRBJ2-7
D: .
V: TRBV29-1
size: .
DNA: TGCAGCGCCCAGATGCACTACGAGCAGTACTTC
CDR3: CSAQMHYEQYF

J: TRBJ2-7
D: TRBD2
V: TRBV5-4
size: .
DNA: TGTGCCAGCAGCCTGGGGGGGGATCTCGAGCAGTACTTC
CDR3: CASSLGGDLEQYF

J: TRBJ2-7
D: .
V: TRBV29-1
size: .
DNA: TGCAGCGTCGCCAGCGGGTTCACCTACGAGCAGTACTTC
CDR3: CSVASGFTYEQYF

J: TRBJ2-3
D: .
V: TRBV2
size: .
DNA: TGTGCCAGCAGCCAACGGCTAGCGTCGGCAGATACGCAGTATTTT
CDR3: CASSQRLASADTQYF

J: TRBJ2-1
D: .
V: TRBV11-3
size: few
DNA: TGTGCCAGCAGCTTAGTGGGGGCCTCAAATGAGCAGTTCTTC
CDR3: CASSLVGASNEQFF

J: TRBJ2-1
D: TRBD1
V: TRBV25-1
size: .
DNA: TGTGCCAGCAGGGACCTACAGGGGTACAATGAGCAGTTCTTC
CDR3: CASRDLQGYNEQFF

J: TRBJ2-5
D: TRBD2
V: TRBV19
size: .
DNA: TGTGCCAGTAGGGAAGCGGGATTGGGAAAAGAGACCCAGTACTTC
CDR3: CASREAGLGKETQYF

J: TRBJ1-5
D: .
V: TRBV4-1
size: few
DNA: TGCGCCAGCAGCCACCCCGGGGGACAGCCCCAGCATTTT
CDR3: CASSHPGGQPQHF

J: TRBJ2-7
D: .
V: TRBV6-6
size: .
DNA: TGTGCCAGCAGCCAGACAGGACAGACTGAGCAGTACTTC
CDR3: CASSQTGQTEQYF

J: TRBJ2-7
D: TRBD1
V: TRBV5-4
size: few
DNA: TGTGCCAGCAGCATCCGGGACAGGCCCCAAACTGAGCAGTACTTC
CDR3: CASSIRDRPQTEQYF

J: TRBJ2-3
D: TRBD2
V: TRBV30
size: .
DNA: TGTGCCTGGACCCGGACTAGCCGGGATACGCAGTATTTT
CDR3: CAWTRTSRDTQYF

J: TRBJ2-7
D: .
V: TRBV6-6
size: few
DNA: TGTGCCAGCAGTTACTCTACAGGCATATACGAGCAGTACTTC
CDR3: CASSYSTGIYEQYF

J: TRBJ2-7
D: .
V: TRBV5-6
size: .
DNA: TGTGCCAGCAGCTCCCCCCAGCGTACAAACCAGTTTAACTACGAGCAGTACTTC
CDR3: CASSSPQRTNQFNYEQYF

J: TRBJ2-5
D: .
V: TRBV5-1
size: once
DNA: TGCGCCAGCAGCAGGGGACATAGGGAGACCCAGTACTTC
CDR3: CASSRGHRETQYF

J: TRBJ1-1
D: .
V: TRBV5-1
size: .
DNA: TGCGCCAGCAGCTTCGGCGGCGACACTGAAGCTTTCTTT
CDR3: CASSFGGDTEAFF

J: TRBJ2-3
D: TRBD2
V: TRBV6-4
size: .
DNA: TGTGCCAGCAGTGATCTAGCGGGAGCGGCAGATACGCAGTATTTT
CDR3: CASSDLAGAADTQYF

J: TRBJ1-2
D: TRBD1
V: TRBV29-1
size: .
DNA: TGCAGCGTCGGGACAGGGTATGGCTACACCTTC
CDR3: CSVGTGYGYTF

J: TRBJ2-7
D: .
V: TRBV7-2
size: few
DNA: TGTGCCAGCAGCTTAAGTTGGGCGGGAACGTCCCACGAGCAGTACTTC
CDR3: CASSLSWAGTSHEQYF

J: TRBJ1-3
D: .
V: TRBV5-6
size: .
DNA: TGTGCCAGCAGCTTTAGAGGTACAGGGAATAAGGCAAACACCATATATTTT
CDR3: CASSFRGTGNKANTIYF

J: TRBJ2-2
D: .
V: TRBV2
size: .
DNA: TGTGCCAGCAGTGAGGGCAGGGCGAACACCGGGGAGCTGTTTTTT
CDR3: CASSEGRANTGELFF

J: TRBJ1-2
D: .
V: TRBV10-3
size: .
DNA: TGTGCCATCGGTGACAGGCGAAGTGGCTACACCTTC
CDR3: CAIGDRRSGYTF

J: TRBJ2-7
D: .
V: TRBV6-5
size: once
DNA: TGTGCCAGCAGTTACTCAGGCAGGGCAAGGAACTACGAGCAGTACTTC
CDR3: CASSYSGRARNYEQYF

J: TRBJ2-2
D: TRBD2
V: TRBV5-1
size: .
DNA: TGCGCCAGCAGCTTGTTATCTCTAGCGGGAGCGAACACCGGGGAGCTGTTTTTT
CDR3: CASSLLSLAGANTGELFF

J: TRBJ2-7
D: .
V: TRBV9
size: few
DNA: TGTGCCAGCAGCGTGAGCCAGGGGTACGAGCAGTACTTC
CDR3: CASSVSQGYEQYF

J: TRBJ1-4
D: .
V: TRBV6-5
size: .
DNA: TGTGCCAGCAGTTACGCCGGGACACATAATGAAAAACTGTTTTTT
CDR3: CASSYAGTHNEKLFF

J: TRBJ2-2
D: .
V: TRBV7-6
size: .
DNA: TGTGCCAGCAGCTACACAGGGACATATGGCACCGGGGAGCTGTTTTTT
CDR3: CASSYTGTYGTGELFF

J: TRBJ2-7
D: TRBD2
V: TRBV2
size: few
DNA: TGTGCCAGCAGCCATCGAGTAGCGGGGGCCTTACGGGAGCAGTACTTC
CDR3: CASSHRVAGALREQYF

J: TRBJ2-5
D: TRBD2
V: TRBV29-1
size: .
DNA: TGCAGCGTTTTAACCGGGACTAGCGGGATATACCAAGAGACCCAGTACTTC
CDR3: CSVLTGTSGIYQETQYF

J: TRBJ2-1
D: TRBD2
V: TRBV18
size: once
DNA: TGTGCCAGCTCACCAGGGTCCGGGACTAGCGAAAACAATGAGCAGTTCTTC
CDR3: CASSPGSGTSENNEQFF

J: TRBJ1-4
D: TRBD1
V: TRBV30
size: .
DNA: TGTGCCTGGAACCTCCCCGAGATGTCAGGGGGATTCGAAAAACTGTTTTTT
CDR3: CAWNLPEMSGGFEKLFF